The rows below give T cell receptor beta chains drawn from one sample of a study of blood T cells in healthy people across ages. Each CDR3 protein gets one entry after TCRdb re-called the 5' RACE reads with MiXCR. Here the sample spans more than 650,000 distinct CDR3 sequences, about 48% being singletons. Sequenced material: blood. These receptors all come from an elderly man in good health. Each CDR3 is given with its conserved first and last residue. A D gene is named only where the DNA matches it firmly. Expanded clones get a size class; other rows say once, few or many, or leave the size out.

j_call,d_call,clone_size,v_call,cdr3_aa,cdr3_nt
TRBJ2-3,.,.,TRBV15,CATSRDPGMTSTDTQYF,TGTGCCACCAGCAGAGATCCGGGAATGACTAGCACAGATACGCAGTATTTT
TRBJ2-3,TRBD2,few,TRBV5-1,CASSWSGRSTDTQYF,TGCGCCAGCAGCTGGAGCGGGAGGAGCACAGATACGCAGTATTTT
TRBJ2-7,TRBD2,few,TRBV5-1,CASSGGTSETYYEQYF,TGCGCCAGCAGCGGGGGGACTAGCGAGACCTACTACGAGCAGTACTTC
TRBJ2-3,.,.,TRBV2,CASSMQGFGTDTQYF,TGTGCCAGCAGCATGCAGGGTTTTGGCACAGATACGCAGTATTTT
TRBJ1-2,.,once,TRBV4-1,CASSPPAARYGYTF,TGCGCCAGCAGCCCCCCAGCTGCTAGGTATGGCTACACCTTC
TRBJ2-7,TRBD1,few,TRBV5-1,CASSDRGIPYEQYF,TGCGCCAGCTCCGACAGGGGGATTCCCTACGAGCAGTACTTC
TRBJ2-7,TRBD2,.,TRBV29-1,CSATGGLAGGSDEQYF,TGCAGCGCCACCGGGGGACTAGCGGGAGGAAGCGACGAGCAGTACTTC
TRBJ2-7,.,.,TRBV27,CASSMGVRGEQYF,TGTGCCAGCAGCATGGGAGTTCGGGGCGAGCAGTACTTC
TRBJ2-1,TRBD2,few,TRBV27,CASNRQREGHNEQFF,TGTGCCAGCAACCGCCAGCGGGAGGGACACAATGAGCAGTTCTTC
TRBJ2-1,.,.,TRBV5-1,CASSLGAGISGNEQFF,TGCGCCAGCAGCTTGGGGGCAGGGATATCGGGCAATGAGCAGTTCTTC
TRBJ2-7,.,.,TRBV29-1,CSVGEGVSGARSSYNEQYF,TGCAGCGTTGGGGAAGGGGTTAGCGGAGCCAGGAGCTCCTACAATGAGCAGTACTTC
TRBJ2-1,TRBD1,few,TRBV2,CASGRGLNNEQFF,TGTGCCAGCGGAAGGGGGCTTAACAATGAGCAGTTCTTC
TRBJ2-7,.,.,TRBV27,CACSLFQGGYEQYF,TGTGCCTGCAGTTTATTCCAGGGAGGCTACGAGCAGTACTTC
TRBJ2-1,.,.,TRBV12-3/TRBV12-4,CASSSYGARSGEQFF,TGTGCCAGCAGTTCCTACGGGGCCCGGTCGGGTGAGCAGTTCTTC
TRBJ2-3,TRBD2,few,TRBV20-1,CSARLFGLGEVGRYAYF,TGCAGTGCTAGATTATTTGGACTAGGAGAAGTGGGAAGATACGCGTATTTT
TRBJ2-5,.,.,TRBV28,CASSFMPLGRVLGETQYF,TGTGCCAGCAGTTTCATGCCCCTGGGCAGGGTGTTGGGAGAGACCCAGTACTTC
TRBJ1-2,TRBD1,.,TRBV11-2,CASSPGTGAIYGYTF,TGTGCCAGCAGCCCCGGGACAGGGGCGATCTATGGCTACACCTTC
TRBJ2-7,TRBD2,few,TRBV7-9,CASSPWGTSGTYEQYF,TGTGCCAGCAGCCCATGGGGGACTAGCGGGACCTACGAGCAGTACTTC
TRBJ2-1,.,few,TRBV29-1,CSVEGETASYNEQFF,TGCAGCGTTGAAGGGGAAACGGCATCTTACAATGAGCAGTTCTTC
TRBJ2-3,TRBD2,.,TRBV20-1,CSAPGLAGGRTDTQYF,TGCAGTGCGCCGGGACTAGCGGGAGGGCGCACAGATACGCAGTATTTT
TRBJ2-1,TRBD1,.,TRBV11-2,CASSLAQGAPYEQFF,TGTGCCAGCAGCTTAGCACAGGGGGCTCCCTATGAGCAGTTCTTC
TRBJ2-1,TRBD2,.,TRBV2,CASSGASGRANNEQFF,TGTGCCAGCAGTGGGGCAAGCGGGAGGGCCAACAATGAGCAGTTCTTC
TRBJ2-5,TRBD2,.,TRBV20-1,CSARRGDIQETQYF,TGCAGTGCTAGGCGGGGGGATATCCAAGAGACCCAGTACTTC
TRBJ2-7,.,.,TRBV6-6,CASSILAIQTYEQYF,TGTGCCAGCAGTATTCTAGCTATTCAGACCTACGAGCAGTACTTC
TRBJ2-1,TRBD2,few,TRBV20-1,CSASPSGMINEQFF,TGCAGTGCTAGCCCTAGCGGGATGATCAATGAGCAGTTCTTC
TRBJ1-2,.,many,TRBV28,CASSRRTAITGYTF,TGTGCCAGCAGTAGGAGGACAGCAATCACCGGCTACACCTTC
TRBJ2-7,.,.,TRBV12-3/TRBV12-4,CASPPGTLREQYF,TGTGCCAGCCCTCCAGGGACCCTGAGGGAGCAGTACTTC
TRBJ1-5,.,.,TRBV24-1,CATSESRGHQPQHF,TGTGCCACCAGTGAAAGCAGGGGACATCAGCCCCAGCATTTT
TRBJ2-1,TRBD2,.,TRBV11-2,CASSTRRAGTSANGEQFF,TGTGCCAGCAGCACAAGGAGAGCCGGGACTAGCGCGAATGGTGAGCAGTTCTTC